One T cell receptor beta chain is described in this entry. The antigen remains undetermined. This sample was taken from a study of cytomegalovirus exposure and HLA in healthy donors. Germline values: CDR1 MGHRA, CDR2 YSYEKL. V gave up 0 bases and J gave up 6 bases; unmatched junction bases: 0. This CDR3 is 14 amino acids long. Researchers ran the PCR with 60 Vbeta and 13 Jbeta primers. Assay: immunoSEQ multiplex PCR; the TCRdb copy retains only in-frame clones and omits some. The sample lists over 150,000 clones, around 85% occurring once. Overall study results and limits: Among CMV-associated TCR beta chains, most appeared HLA-restricted in a later analysis.

The V call is TRBV4-1, the J call TRBJ1-4; TRBD1 agrees at 8 bases. The source material was PBMCs. The TCR originated in a human donor in good health. DNA for the CDR3: TGCGCCAGCAGCCAAGAGGGACAGGATGAAAAACTGTTTTTT. As protein: CASSQEGQDEKLFF.